This T cell receptor (beta chain) stems from a study of T cell clonality in common variable immunodeficiency. Study conclusions and caveats: Common variable immunodeficiency TCR beta sequences reportedly had fewer deletions and N-nucleotide insertions. Shared TCRbeta clones were fewer between CVID subjects than controls.

Trimming shortened V by 3 bases and J by 2 bases, and 11 bases separated the two germline ends. Germline V gene data show CDR1 as SGDLS and CDR2 as YYNGEE. The CDR3 extends over 15 amino acids. The sample holds many counts of this clone. The antigen is not known. The CDR3 goes on 3 residues after the read ends, and that part is filled in from the germline J gene. Heparinized whole blood, about 4.5 to 9 ml, came from each donor. TCRdb's table, derived via immunoSEQ multiplex PCR, lists solely in-frame clones and lacks some. Recorded here are about 35,000 clones, none singletons. The chain carries TRBV9 and TRBJ2-2; the D gene is possibly TRBD2 (6 bases). The TCR was taken from a person aged 18-69 years in good health. The sequencing input was peripheral blood mononuclear cells. CDR3 region: CASSAWTINTGELFF. Incomplete CDR3 DNA: TGTGCCAGCAGCGCCTGGACTATCAACACCGGGGAG.